The source of this T cell receptor (beta chain) is a study of tissue T cells after allogeneic stem cell transplantation. Regarding this clone: The antigen remains undetermined. The gene names here belong to mouse.

Study-wide results and caveats: Which tissue TCRs were alloreactive or antigen-specific was not determined. Some clones might be persisting host cells. In patients and mice, blood and spleen missed much of tissue repertoire. Motif-based clustering found tissue-specific repertoire signatures shared across patients, though few clones were shared. TCR repertoires tracked anatomic similarity, regardless of disease or transplant status.

Measured with immunoSEQ multiplex PCR; TCRdb has only the in-frame clones, and not every one. The sample shows more than 500 clones, 68% of them seen only once. Sequencing input: lymph node tissue. The TCR comes from a female BALB/c mouse in good health. For this mouse line, the MHC haplotype is H2-d.

CDR3 sequence reads: CASGGQISNERLFF. The sequenced part of the CDR3 DNA is TGTGCCAGCGGGGGACAAATTTCCAACGAAAGATTATTT. V usage is TRBV13-2 and J usage is TRBJ1-4; possible D gene TRBD1, 6 bases. The missing CDR3 end, 1 residue past where the read stops, is filled in from the germline J gene. Trimming took off 5 bases at V and 0 bases at J, with 8 bases between the two ends. CDR3 size: 14 residues. CDR1 and CDR2 (germline): NNHNN, SYGAGS (reference sequence).